These 29 T cell receptor beta chains originate from one sample sequenced in a study of blood T cells in healthy people across ages. Combining a sample-barcoded 5' primer with a J-beta primer mix, a second PCR ran for roughly 6 to 12 cycles. MiXCR was run by TCRdb on the 5' RACE reads, yielding one entry per CDR3 protein. Of around 800,000 distinct CDR3 sequences listed, about a quarter are singletons. These data are also associated with another study on T cells of mothers and their children.

The sequencing sample was made of blood. These receptors were collected from a boy between 10 and 17 years old in good health.

This chain links TRBV11-1 with TRBJ1-1; D unresolved. CDR1 and CDR2 (germline): SGHAT, FQDESV (reference sequence). Trimming removed 6 bases from V and 8 bases from J, with 10 bases in between. The CDR3 spans 11 residues. The CDR3 DNA reads TGTGCCAGCAGACAAGGCCACGAAGCTTTCTTT. Translated: CASRQGHEAFF.

The rearrangement links TRBV12-3 or TRBV12-4 to TRBJ1-2; the D is unclear. The CDR3 spans 10 residues. Trimming took 11 bases from V and 9 from J, leaving 13 bases between them. CDR3 bases: TGTGCCGCTTCGGGCTACAGCTACACCTTC. Its translation is CAASGYSYTF.

The chain recombines TRBV30 with TRBJ2-2; no clear D gene. Trimming cost V 2 bases and J 9 bases, with 13 bases left between them. The germline CDR1 and CDR2 sequences are GTSNPN and SVGIG (reference sequence). This CDR3 region has 13 residues. CDR3 loop: CAWSSALGRELFF. The CDR3 nucleotides are TGTGCCTGGAGTTCAGCCCTAGGGCGGGAGCTGTTTTTT.

Comments on this clonotype: The junction shows a germline mismatch at one end, possibly a read error. The J gene is TRBJ2-5, the V gene TRBV12-3 or TRBV12-4; D could derive from TRBD1 or TRBD2 (5 bases each). This CDR3 comprises 14 residues. CDR3 in amino acids: CASSLLGTPQTQYF. DNA for the CDR3: TGCGCCAGCAGTTTGTTGGGGACCCCACAAACCCAGTACTTC.

This clonotype has more than one count but fewer than ten. This chain uses TRBV20-1 with TRBJ2-7, with unresolved D. Germline CDR1 reads DFQATT; CDR2 reads SNEGSKA (reference sequence). The CDR3 spans 15 residues. Trimming took off 5 bases at V and 2 bases at J, with 19 bases between the two ends. CDR3 loop: CSASTPPTPTYEQYF. In DNA, the CDR3 is TGCAGTGCTTCTACTCCCCCGACACCTACCTACGAGCAGTACTTC.

The chain recombines TRBV29-1 with TRBJ1-5; D call uncertain. Trimming took off 6 bases at V and 7 bases at J, with 16 bases between the two ends. From germline, CDR1 is SQVTM and CDR2 ANQGSEA. This CDR3 has 13 amino acids. This CDR3 is CSVAAQEDQPQHF. CDR3 nucleotides: TGCAGCGTCGCCGCCCAGGAGGACCAGCCCCAGCATTTT.

This chain uses TRBV7-2 with TRBJ2-7, with 12 bases lining up with TRBD2. The CDR3 runs to 16 residues. Germline CDR1 SGHTA, CDR2 FQGNSA. Trimming removed 4 bases from V and 4 bases from J; junction bases left unmatched: 8. CDR3 DNA sequence: TGTGCCAGCAGCTCCGCGACTAGCGGGGGCTCTTACGAGCAGTACTTC. Its protein product is CASSSATSGGSYEQYF.

This clonotype has more than one count but fewer than ten. The chain employs TRBV6-5 and TRBJ1-1, with 12 bases matching TRBD1. This CDR3 has 14 residues. V shed 7 bases and J 9 bases; nucleotides not matched to a gene: 9. The germline V gene has CDR1 MNHEY and CDR2 SVGAGI. The CDR3 here is CASTDRDRGRKAFF. The CDR3 DNA reads as TGTGCCAGCACCGACCGGGACAGGGGGCGCAAAGCTTTCTTT.

The V and J genes are TRBV29-1 and TRBJ2-3; D not certain. V shed 6 bases and J shed 2 bases, with 15 bases lying between them. CDR3 length equals 14 residues. CDR1 and CDR2 from the germline V gene are SQVTM and ANQGSEA. The CDR3 DNA sequence: TGCAGCGTCCCACTGCGGAGACTCACAGATACGCAGTATTTT. It encodes CSVPLRRLTDTQYF.

This clonotype was observed a few times. V usage is TRBV24-1 and J usage is TRBJ2-1, with 13 bases fitting TRBD2. Germline V CDR1 and CDR2: KGHDR, SFDVKD. The CDR3 sequence is 16 residues long. V lost 4 bases, J lost 7 bases, and 6 bases stayed unmatched. This chain's CDR3 is CATSDPGLAGTNEQFF. The CDR3 DNA is TGTGCCACCAGTGACCCGGGACTAGCGGGGACGAATGAGCAGTTCTTC.

This clonotype was seen more than once but under ten times. This chain connects TRBV5-1 to TRBJ1-1; D unresolved. The CDR3 covers 13 residues. The V and J ends lost 0 bases and 10 bases respectively, with 13 bases between them. Germline CDR1 SGHRS, CDR2 YFSETQ. In DNA, the CDR3 is TGCGCCAGCAGCTTGGATCGGGCCGCCGGAGCTTTCTTT. Its translation is CASSLDRAAGAFF. The whole variable domain, filled in from reference TRBV5-1 and TRBJ1-1, reads KAGVTQTPRYLIKTRGQQVTLSCSPISGHRSVSWYQQTPGQGLQFLFEYFSETQRNKGNFPGRFSGRQFSNSRSEMNVSTLELGDSALYLCASSLDRAAGAFFGQGTRLTVV.

J is TRBJ2-5 and V is TRBV5-1; 7 bases map to TRBD2. From germline, CDR1 is SGHRS and CDR2 YFSETQ. Trimming removed 5 bases from V and 0 bases from J; junction bases left unmatched: 4. This CDR3 is 14 amino acids long. This chain's CDR3 is CASRREGHQETQYF. CDR3 DNA: TGCGCCAGCAGAAGGGAGGGGCACCAAGAGACCCAGTACTTC.

The genes are TRBV7-2 and TRBJ2-3; TRBD2 matches at 7 bases. V gave up 4 bases and J gave up 0 bases; unmatched junction bases: 4. This CDR3 has 15 amino acids. Germline values: CDR1 SGHTA, CDR2 FQGNSA. DNA for the CDR3: TGTGCCAGCAGCTGGGGCGGGGGTAGCACAGATACGCAGTATTTT. Its protein product is CASSWGGGSTDTQYF.

The table lists this clonotype with a few counts. The genes are TRBV28 and TRBJ2-2; TRBD1 matches 11 bases. The CDR3 length is 17 residues. The J segment lost 5 bases and the V segment lost 0 bases, leaving 5 bases of the junction unmatched. Germline CDR1 and CDR2: MDHEN and SYDVKM. This CDR3 reads CASSLWAWDRGTGELFF. CDR3 DNA: TGTGCCAGCAGTTTATGGGCCTGGGACAGGGGGACCGGGGAGCTGTTTTTT.

V and J are TRBV2 and TRBJ1-3; D ambiguous. Trimming removed 6 bases from V and 0 bases from J, with 6 bases in between. In germline, CDR1 is SNHLY, CDR2 FYNNEI. The CDR3 sequence is 13 residues long. Here the CDR3 reads CASRDTSGNTIYF. DNA for the CDR3: TGTGCCAGCAGAGACACCTCTGGAAACACCATATATTTT.

The rearrangement joins TRBV12-3 or TRBV12-4 to TRBJ2-2; D possibly corresponds to TRBD1 (6 bases). The ends were cut back, 5 bases at V and 6 bases at J, with 19 bases in the middle. The CDR3 consists of 16 residues. In nucleotides, the CDR3 is TGTGCCAGCAGTCACACAGGGTTCGTGATAGCCGGGGAGCTGTTTTTT. Translated, it gives CASSHTGFVIAGELFF.

Details on this clonotype: One end of the junction fails to match germline, which may point to a read error. The V and J genes are TRBV19 and TRBJ2-1; D gene uncertain. The CDR3 length is 17 residues. Per germline, CDR1 LNHDA and CDR2 SQIVND (reference sequence). The CDR3 DNA reads TGTGCCAGTAGTTTAGACCATGGTAGAAGCTCCTACAATGAGCAGTTCTTC. Its translation: CASSLDHGRSSYNEQFF. Combining the CDR3 with reference TRBV19 and TRBJ2-1 gives the whole variable domain DGGITQSPKYLFRKEGQNVTLSCEQNLNHDAMYWYRQDPGQGLRLIYYSQIVNDFQKGDIAEGYSVSREKKESFPLTVTSAQKNPTAFYLCASSLDHGRSSYNEQFFGPGTRLTVL.

This clonotype was counted a few times. This chain's CDR3 is CASYTSGGRGEQFF. The CDR3 DNA reads as TGTGCCAGCTACACTAGCGGGGGGCGGGGTGAGCAGTTCTTC. V is TRBV6-5 and J is TRBJ2-1; 12 bases line up with TRBD2. Germline V lookup: CDR1 MNHEY, CDR2 SVGAGI. Losses at the gene ends were 8 bases for V and 9 bases for J; bases not matched to a gene: 8. This CDR3 has 14 residues.

This clonotype is a singleton in its sample. The rearrangement joins TRBV30 to TRBJ1-1; tentatively, D is TRBD1 (6 bases). V was clipped by 4 bases and J by 3 bases, with 6 bases between them. CDR1 is GTSNPN, CDR2 SVGIG, per germline (reference sequence). The CDR3 sequence is 11 residues long. CDR3 sequence (DNA): TGTGCCTGGACAGGGGACACTGAAGCTTTCTTT. Translating gives CAWTGDTEAFF.

The table lists this clonotype with a few counts. One end of the junction does not line up with germline, which may come from a read error. The chain couples TRBV5-1 to TRBJ2-7; no clear D gene. The germline V gene has CDR1 SGHRS and CDR2 YFSETQ. The CDR3 is 14 residues long. The CDR3: CAGSLELNNYEQYF. The CDR3 DNA reads TGCGCCGGCAGCTTGGAGCTAAATAACTACGAGCAGTACTTC.

The CDR3 DNA reads TGTGCCAGCAGTCGGACTGGAGTTTCGAAGCAGTTCTTC. Protein sequence: CASSRTGVSKQFF. This chain joins TRBV7-3 and TRBJ2-1; TRBD2 is a possible D gene (5 bases). Trimming removed 6 bases at V and 11 bases at J, with 17 bases between. This CDR3 is 13 amino acids long. CDR1 and CDR2 (germline): SGHTA, FQGTGA.

Only a few counts were recorded for this clonotype. This chain joins TRBV12-3 or TRBV12-4 and TRBJ1-2; D perhaps matches TRBD1 (5 bases). The CDR3 sequence is 15 residues long. Trimming took 8 bases from V and 2 from J, leaving 18 bases between them. The CDR3 nucleotides read TGTGCCAGCGCAAGACAGCTCTCGATCAACTATGGCTACACCTTC. Translation gives CASARQLSINYGYTF.

The J gene is TRBJ2-5, the V gene TRBV5-1; 10 bases align to TRBD2. Germline CDR1 reads SGHRS; CDR2 reads YFSETQ. The junction had 6 bases not matched to a gene; V was cut back by 1 base and J by 3 bases. CDR3 length: 16 residues. CDR3 amino acids: CASSLYASGGEETQYF. CDR3 DNA sequence: TGCGCCAGCAGCTTGTATGCTAGCGGGGGAGAAGAGACCCAGTACTTC.

This clonotype turned up a few times. This rearrangement joins TRBV9 to TRBJ1-4; no definite D call. CDR1 and CDR2 (germline): SGDLS, YYNGEE. CDR3 length: 17 amino acids. Trimming shortened V by 6 bases and J by 8 bases, and 26 bases separated the two germline ends. The CDR3 region is CASTEGPGRPSLEKLFF. In nucleotides, the CDR3 is TGTGCCAGCACCGAAGGACCCGGCCGACCGTCCTTAGAAAAACTGTTTTTT.

The J gene is TRBJ2-2, the V gene TRBV6-1, with a weak D call TRBD2 (5 bases). The germline CDR1 and CDR2 sequences are MNHNS and SASEGT. V shed 2 bases and J shed 7 bases, with 8 bases lying between them. CDR3 length: 13 residues. CDR3 sequence reads: CASSENRGGELFF. The CDR3 bases are TGTGCCAGCAGTGAAAATCGGGGCGGGGAGCTGTTTTTT.

The chain recombines TRBV10-3 with TRBJ1-5; 7 positions agree with TRBD1. The CDR3 has 15 amino acids. Losses at the gene ends were 8 bases for V and 5 bases for J; bases not matched to a gene: 12. CDR1 and CDR2 (germline): ENHRY, SYGVKD. CDR3 sequence: CAIRQWDDRDQPQHF. CDR3 DNA sequence: TGTGCCATCCGACAGTGGGATGACAGGGATCAGCCCCAGCATTTT.

This chain connects TRBV2 to TRBJ1-1, with D possibly TRBD1 on 6 matching bases. The CDR3 extends over 14 amino acids. Trimming removed 8 bases at V and 4 bases at J, with 17 bases between. Germline V gene lookup returns CDR1 SNHLY and CDR2 FYNNEI. CDR3 loop: CASFRGEVGTEAFF. As DNA, the CDR3 is TGTGCCAGCTTCAGGGGCGAGGTCGGCACTGAAGCTTTCTTT.

This clonotype was counted ten times or more. The chain has TRBV4-2 and TRBJ2-1, with D perhaps matching TRBD1 or TRBD2 (6 bases each). This CDR3 has 14 amino acids. Germline CDR1 LGHNA, CDR2 YNFKEQ. Trimming took 11 bases from V and 1 from J, leaving 15 bases between them. The CDR3 spells CASRGQSSYNEQFF. The CDR3 DNA follows: TGTGCCTCCCGGGGGCAGTCTTCCTACAATGAGCAGTTCTTC.

The chain combines TRBV12-3 or TRBV12-4 with TRBJ2-5; weak D call: TRBD2 (5 bases). The CDR3 consists of 13 residues. Trimming removed 6 bases from V and 5 bases from J, with 13 bases in between. This chain's CDR3 is CASSKEVSETQYF. The CDR3 DNA reads TGTGCCAGCAGCAAGGAGGTTTCGGAGACCCAGTACTTC.